This T cell receptor beta chain was captured by sequencing in a study of cytomegalovirus exposure and HLA in healthy donors. There were likely unrecorded immune exposures, though donors were nominally healthy when sampled. Points from the study as a whole: Sequencing probably produced one cluster of sequence variants that were highly shared.

In the case of this clone: Its antigen is not known.

The PCR had 60 Vbeta and 13 Jbeta primers. Authors' processing steps: A later analysis tallied approximately 78 million unique TCR beta chains, some 12 million of them shared. TCRdb's copy holds only in-frame clones and misses some; the assay was immunoSEQ multiplex PCR. V and J calls and clone size come straight from that table; D and trimming were deduced from the DNA. This sample has tens of thousands of clones, with less than 85% found just once. The V gene lost 9 bases and the J gene lost 1 base, with 15 bases spanning the gap. Germline V gene data show CDR1 as LNHDA and CDR2 as SQIVND (reference sequence). The CDR3 runs 14 residues.

The specimen sequenced was PBMCs. The rearrangement joins TRBV19 to TRBJ1-1; D is possibly TRBD1 (6 bases). The sequence derives from a man aged 55 to 70 in good health and CMV-seronegative. CDR3 amino acids: CASHQGSTNTEAFF. The CDR3 DNA reads TGTGCCAGCCATCAGGGGTCCACGAACACTGAAGCTTTCTTT.